The 6 T cell receptor beta chains below were found in one sample sequenced in a study of CD8 T cells in Susac syndrome. An input of roughly 0.5 to 1 ug of RNA was subjected to reverse transcription using random hexamers. Each CDR3 protein gets one entry after TCRdb re-called the immunoSEQ multiplex PCR reads with MiXCR. The sample shows around 79,000 distinct CDR3 sequences, roughly 95% of them seen only once. Sequenced: CD8+ T cells from PBMCs. The receptors were sampled from a human donor with Susac syndrome.

This sequence joins TRBV27 and TRBJ2-7; possibly TRBD1 for D (5 bases). CDR1 is MNHEY and CDR2 is SMNVEV in the germline V gene (reference sequence). Trimming shortened V by 6 bases and J by 6 bases, and 12 bases separated the two germline ends. This CDR3 comprises 12 residues. CDR3 DNA: TGTGCCAGCAGCTTAGCAGGGTCCGAGCAGTACTTC. It translates to CASSLAGSEQYF.

This chain uses TRBV24-1 with TRBJ2-1, with TRBD1 identical over 8 bases. The CDR3 runs to 17 residues. Germline assignment: CDR1 KGHDR and CDR2 SFDVKD. With V trimmed by 0 bases and J by 7 bases, 10 bases remained unmatched. CDR3 bases: TGTGCCACCAGTGATTTGTTTACGACAGGGGCAGGGAATGAGCAGTTCTTC. It is translated as CATSDLFTTGAGNEQFF.

The gene calls are TRBV7-9 and TRBJ1-2; perhaps TRBD1 as D (6 bases). The CDR3 covers 16 residues. Germline V gene sequence: CDR1 SEHNR, CDR2 FQNEAQ (reference sequence). The V end lost 0 bases, the J end lost 1 base, and 12 bases lay between the germline ends. The CDR3 reads CASSLARTELNYGYTF. The CDR3, as DNA: TGTGCCAGCAGCTTAGCGAGGACAGAGCTTAACTATGGCTACACCTTC.

In this sample, this clonotype turned up once. The chain has TRBV6-1 and TRBJ1-6; TRBD1 matches at 11 bases. The CDR3 is 15 amino acids. The V and J ends lost 5 bases and 8 bases, in that order; junction bases with no gene match: 5. Germline loops: CDR1 MNHNS, CDR2 SASEGT. CDR3 DNA: TGTGCCAGCAGTCGCGGGACAGGGGGAGATTCACCCCTCCACTTT. It yields the protein CASSRGTGGDSPLHF.

J is TRBJ2-3 and V is TRBV12-3 or TRBV12-4; D perhaps matches TRBD2 (6 bases). Trimming pared 5 bases from V and 4 bases from J, leaving 16 bases between. The CDR3 length is 15 residues. The CDR3 loop reads CASSITSIRADTQYF. As DNA, the CDR3 is TGTGCCAGCAGTATCACTAGCATTAGGGCAGATACGCAGTATTTT.

The chain uses TRBV20-1 and TRBJ2-7; no reliable D call. The CDR3 sequence is 14 residues long. Germline V lookup: CDR1 DFQATT, CDR2 SNEGSKA (reference sequence). V shed 2 bases and J shed 3 bases, with 14 bases lying between them. The CDR3 nucleotides are TGCAGTGCTAGATTCAGAGCAAGAGGCTACGAGCAGTACTTC. Protein sequence: CSARFRARGYEQYF.